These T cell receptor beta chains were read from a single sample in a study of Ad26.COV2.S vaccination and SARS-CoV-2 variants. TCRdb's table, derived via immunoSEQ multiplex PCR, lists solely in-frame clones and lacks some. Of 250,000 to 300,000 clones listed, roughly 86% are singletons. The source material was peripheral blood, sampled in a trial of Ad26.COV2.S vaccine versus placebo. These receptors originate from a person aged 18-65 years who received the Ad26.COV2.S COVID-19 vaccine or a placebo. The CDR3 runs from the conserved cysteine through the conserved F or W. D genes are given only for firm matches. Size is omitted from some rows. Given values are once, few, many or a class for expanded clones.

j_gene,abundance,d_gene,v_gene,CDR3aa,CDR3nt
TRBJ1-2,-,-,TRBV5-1,CASSLSLSGDGYTF,TGCGCCAGCAGCTTGTCCCTGTCGGGGGACGGCTACACCTTC
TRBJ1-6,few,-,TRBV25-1,CASSEWDSPLHF,TGTGCCAGCAGTGAATGGGATTCACCCCTCCACTTT
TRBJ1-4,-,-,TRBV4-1,CASSQGRGEGEKLFF,TGCGCCAGCAGCCAAGGGAGGGGAGAAGGTGAAAAACTGTTTTTT
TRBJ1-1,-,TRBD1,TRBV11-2,CASSSSGGGTEAFF,TGTGCCAGCAGCTCCTCAGGGGGGGGGACTGAAGCTTTCTTT
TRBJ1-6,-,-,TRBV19,CASSTGTAYSPLHF,TGTGCCAGTAGTACGGGGACCGCGTATTCACCCCTCCACTTT
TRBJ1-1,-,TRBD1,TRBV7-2,CASSWRQGGLSFF,TGTGCCAGCAGCTGGCGACAGGGTGGTTTATCTTTCTTT
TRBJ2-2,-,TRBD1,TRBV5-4,CASSPGTGLGTGELFF,TGTGCCAGCAGCCCCGGGACAGGGCTAGGCACCGGGGAGCTGTTTTTT
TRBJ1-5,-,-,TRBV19,CASSITGRKGGQPQHF,TGTGCCAGTAGTATAACGGGACGTAAAGGCGGTCAGCCCCAGCATTTT
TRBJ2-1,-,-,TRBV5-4,CASSLVSGIPREQFF,TGTGCCAGCAGCTTGGTTTCCGGGATCCCAAGGGAGCAGTTCTTC
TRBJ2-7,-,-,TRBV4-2,CASSQGYGSEQYF,TGTGCCAGCAGCCAAGGTTATGGGAGCGAGCAGTACTTC
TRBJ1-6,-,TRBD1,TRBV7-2,CASSSNRGNSPLHF,TGTGCCAGCAGCTCCAACAGGGGAAATTCACCCCTCCACTTT
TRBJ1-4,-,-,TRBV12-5,CASGLSGGDEKLFF,TGTGCTAGTGGTTTGTCGGGGGGGGATGAAAAACTGTTTTTT
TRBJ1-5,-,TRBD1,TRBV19,CASSPRDRGNQPQHF,TGTGCCAGTAGTCCCCGGGACAGGGGGAATCAGCCCCAGCATTTT
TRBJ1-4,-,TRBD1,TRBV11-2,CASSSGQGQSATNEKLFF,TGTGCCAGCAGCTCTGGACAGGGTCAATCGGCAACTAATGAAAAACTGTTTTTT
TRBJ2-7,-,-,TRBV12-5,CASGLVRTESYEQYF,TGTGCTAGTGGTTTGGTTCGGACAGAGTCCTACGAGCAGTACTTC
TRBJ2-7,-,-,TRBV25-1,CASSGGAGEQYF,TGTGCCAGCAGTGGTGGGGCGGGCGAGCAGTACTTC
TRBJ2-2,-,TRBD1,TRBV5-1,CASSSGTEYTTGELFF,TGCGCCAGCAGCTCCGGGACAGAATATACGACCGGGGAGCTGTTTTTT
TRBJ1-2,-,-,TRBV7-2,CASSLVRDAGYTF,TGTGCCAGCAGCTTAGTCAGGGATGCTGGCTACACCTTC
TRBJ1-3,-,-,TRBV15,CATSREHSYSTGTLNTIYF,TGTGCCACCAGCAGAGAACACTCCTATTCTACAGGAACCTTAAACACCATATATTTT
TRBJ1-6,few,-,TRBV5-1,CASSLDSLSASPLHF,TGCGCCAGCAGCTTGGACAGCCTAAGCGCCTCACCCCTCCACTTT
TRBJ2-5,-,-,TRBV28,CASSDPLAMLSRETQYF,TGTGCCAGCAGCGACCCCCTAGCTATGCTCAGCCGAGAGACCCAGTACTTC
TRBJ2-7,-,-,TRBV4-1,CASSQEVGGYEQYF,TGCGCCAGCAGCCAAGAGGTTGGGGGCTACGAGCAGTACTTC
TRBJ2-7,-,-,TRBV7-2,CASSLDGGREQYF,TGTGCCAGCAGCTTGGACGGGGGACGGGAGCAGTACTTC
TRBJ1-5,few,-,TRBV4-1,CASSPQNSNQPQHF,TGCGCCAGCAGTCCACAGAATAGCAATCAGCCCCAGCATTTT
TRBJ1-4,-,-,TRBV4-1,CASSQDQGFNEKLFF,TGCGCCAGCAGCCAAGACCAGGGCTTTAATGAAAAACTGTTTTTT
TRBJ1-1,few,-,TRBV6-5,CASSYGTEAFF,TGTGCCAGCAGTTACGGGACTGAAGCTTTCTTT
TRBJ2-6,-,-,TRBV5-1,CASSLGGTLVSGANVLTF,TGCGCCAGCAGCTTGGGAGGGACGCTTGTTTCTGGGGCCAACGTCCTGACTTTC
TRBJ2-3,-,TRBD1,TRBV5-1,CASSLGGARTDTQYF,TGCGCCAGCAGCCTAGGGGGCGCTCGCACAGATACGCAGTATTTT
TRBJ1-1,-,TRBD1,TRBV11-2,CASSRDRNTEAFF,TGTGCCAGCAGCAGGGACAGGAACACTGAAGCTTTCTTT
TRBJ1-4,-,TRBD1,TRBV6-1,CASSEDLQGAQDEKLFF,TGTGCCAGCAGTGAAGACCTACAGGGGGCTCAGGATGAAAAACTGTTTTTT
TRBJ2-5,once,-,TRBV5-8,CASSLGQVAEGRETQYF,TGTGCCAGCAGCTTGGGCCAAGTAGCGGAGGGGCGGGAGACCCAGTACTTC
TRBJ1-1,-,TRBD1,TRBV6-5,CASSDGDRVNTEAFF,TGTGCCAGCAGCGACGGAGACAGGGTGAACACTGAAGCTTTCTTT
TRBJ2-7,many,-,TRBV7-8,CASSFIRDLWWSEQYF,TGTGCCAGCAGCTTCATCCGGGACCTGTGGTGGTCCGAGCAGTACTTC
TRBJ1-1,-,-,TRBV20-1,CSARDNTEAFF,TGCAGTGCTAGAGATAACACTGAAGCTTTCTTT
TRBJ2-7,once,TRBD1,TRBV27,CASRWYRDRDTKQYF,TGTGCCAGCAGATGGTACCGGGACAGGGACACGAAGCAGTACTTC
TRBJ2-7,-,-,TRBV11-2,CASSVRRDRSGEQYF,TGTGCCAGCAGCGTAAGACGGGACCGCTCTGGCGAGCAGTACTTC
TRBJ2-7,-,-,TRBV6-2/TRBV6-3,CASSRRYEQYF,TGTGCCAGCAGTCGCCGGTACGAGCAGTACTTC
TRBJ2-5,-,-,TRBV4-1,CASSYSNRVGQETQYF,TGCGCCAGCAGCTATTCCAACAGGGTGGGACAAGAGACCCAGTACTTC
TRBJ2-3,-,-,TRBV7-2,CASRGRVNTDTQYF,TGTGCCAGCAGGGGGAGAGTTAACACAGATACGCAGTATTTT
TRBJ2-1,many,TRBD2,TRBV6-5,CAGGLATFGEQFF,TGTGCCGGCGGACTAGCCACTTTCGGTGAGCAGTTCTTC
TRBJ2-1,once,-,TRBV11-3,CASSSGFEQFF,TGTGCCAGCAGCTCAGGGTTTGAGCAGTTCTTC
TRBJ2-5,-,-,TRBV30,CAWSVGGESQYF,TGTGCCTGGAGTGTAGGTGGGGAGAGCCAGTACTTC
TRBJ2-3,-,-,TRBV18,CATRDRELHTDTQYF,TGTGCCACCCGGGACCGAGAATTACACACAGATACGCAGTATTTT
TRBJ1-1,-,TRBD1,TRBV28,CASSLLPGQGDTEAFF,TGTGCCAGCAGTTTATTGCCGGGACAGGGAGACACTGAAGCTTTCTTT
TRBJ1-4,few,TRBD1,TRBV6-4,CASSRTGGNEKLFF,TGTGCCAGCAGTCGGACAGGGGGAAATGAAAAACTGTTTTTT
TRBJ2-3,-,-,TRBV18,CASSPRRTDTQYF,TGTGCCAGCTCTCCTAGACGCACAGATACGCAGTATTTT
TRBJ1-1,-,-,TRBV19,CASSIERQGSAFF,TGTGCCAGTAGTATTGAGCGGCAGGGCTCGGCTTTCTTT
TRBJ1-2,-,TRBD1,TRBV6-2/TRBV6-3,CASSYSGGHGYTF,TGTGCCAGCAGTTACTCAGGGGGCCATGGCTACACCTTC
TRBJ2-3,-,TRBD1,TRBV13,CASSFRTGGADTQYF,TGTGCCAGCAGCTTCAGGACAGGGGGCGCAGATACGCAGTATTTT
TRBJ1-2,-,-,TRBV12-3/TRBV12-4,CASSARQNGYTF,TGTGCCAGCAGTGCCCGACAGAATGGCTACACCTTC
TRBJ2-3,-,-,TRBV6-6,CASRHPGLRQGTQYF,TGTGCCAGCAGACACCCGGGACTCCGGCAGGGTACGCAGTATTTT
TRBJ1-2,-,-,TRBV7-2,CASSLAPAREVDNF,TGTGCCAGCAGCTTAGCCCCAGCCAGGGAGGTTGATAACTTC
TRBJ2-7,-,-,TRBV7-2,CASSPGRSYEQYF,TGTGCCAGCAGCCCAGGGAGGTCCTACGAGCAGTACTTC
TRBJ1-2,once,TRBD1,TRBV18,CASSRDRESYTF,TGTGCCAGCTCACGGGACAGGGAGTCCTACACCTTC
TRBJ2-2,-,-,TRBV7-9,CASSPAGAADTGELFF,TGTGCCAGCAGCCCAGCAGGGGCGGCGGACACCGGGGAGCTGTTTTTT